The 28 T cell receptor beta chains below come from one sample, sequenced in a study of blood T cell repertoires in COVID-19 (dated by TCRdb to 2018 to 2021). The method behind the library was the immunoSEQ multiplex PCR assay. This is the immuneACCESS table as TCRdb keeps it, with only in-frame sequences that have V and J called. A part of the clones is gone; compared with another copy, unresolved V genes explain less than half, and the rest is unexplained. The sample table contains 26,000 or so clones; only one count was recorded for 85% to 90% of them. Of the sample, roughly 7.2% falls within the top ten clones. Source material: peripheral blood. These receptors all come from a human donor in a cohort sampled during active COVID-19.

The chain joins TRBV28 to TRBJ1-5, with D possibly matching TRBD1 (5 bases). V lost 2 bases to trimming and J lost 7 bases, with 15 bases between them. The CDR3 contains 15 residues. The V gene's germline CDR1 is MDHEN and CDR2 SYDVKM. CDR3 amino acids: CASSLLGRERQPQHF. Here the CDR3 DNA reads TGTGCCAGCAGTTTACTGGGCAGGGAAAGGCAGCCCCAGCATTTT.

The chain joins TRBV2 to TRBJ2-7; TRBD1 might be the D (7 bases). CDR1 and CDR2 (germline): SNHLY, FYNNEI. V was trimmed by 3 bases and J by 2 bases, leaving 11 bases between them. This CDR3 is built from 14 residues. CDR3 bases: TGTGCCAGCAGTGAGCAGGGGGGCCCCTACGAGCAGTACTTC. This codes for CASSEQGGPYEQYF.

J is TRBJ2-3 and V is TRBV5-1; tentative D call: TRBD1 (5 bases). Trimming pared 4 bases from V and 6 bases from J, leaving 15 bases between. CDR1 is SGHRS and CDR2 is YFSETQ in the germline V gene. The CDR3 sequence is 14 residues long. CDR3 nucleotide sequence: TGCGCCAGCAGCCCAGGACAACACGTGGATACGCAGTATTTT. Amino acids: CASSPGQHVDTQYF.

The CDR3 protein is CASSIAAVGYGYTF. CDR3 in DNA: TGTGCCAGTAGTATAGCGGCGGTTGGGTATGGCTACACCTTC. The genes are TRBV19 and TRBJ1-2; unclear D gene. The V gene's germline CDR1 is LNHDA and CDR2 SQIVND (reference sequence). V was shortened by 1 base and J by 5 bases, with 11 bases between the two germline ends. CDR3 size: 14 residues.

The chain links TRBV28 to TRBJ2-2; D possibly corresponds to TRBD1 (5 bases). The CDR3 covers 16 residues. Trimming removed 7 bases at V and 1 base at J, with 16 bases between. The germline CDR1 and CDR2 sequences are MDHEN and SYDVKM. CDR3 residues: CASTDGGAKNTGELFF. Here the CDR3 DNA reads TGTGCCAGCACCGACGGTGGGGCTAAGAACACCGGGGAGCTGTTTTTT.

As regards this clone: Other DNA variants within this sample encode the same CDR3. The rearrangement uses TRBV18 and TRBJ2-5, with TRBD2 as a possible D gene (6 bases). The CDR3 contains 13 residues. Trimming stripped 2 bases from V and 3 bases from J, with 7 bases between. The germline V gene has CDR1 KGHSH and CDR2 LQKENI. The CDR3 sequence: CASSPGGEETQYF. In DNA form, the CDR3 reads TGTGCCAGCTCACCAGGAGGGGAAGAGACCCAGTACTTC.

The J gene is TRBJ2-2, the V gene TRBV7-2; 13 positions match TRBD2. After removal of 2 bases from V and 9 bases from J, the junction contained 6 bases not matched to a gene. This CDR3 contains 16 residues. Germline values: CDR1 SGHTA, CDR2 FQGNSA. The CDR3 region is CASSLTSGRAKRELFF. In DNA form, the CDR3 reads TGTGCCAGCAGCTTAACTAGCGGGAGGGCGAAAAGGGAGCTGTTTTTT.

The V gene is TRBV29-1, the J gene TRBJ1-2; possibly TRBD1 for D (6 bases). From germline, CDR1 is SQVTM and CDR2 ANQGSEA. Trimming pared 8 bases from V and 2 bases from J, leaving 12 bases between. The CDR3 extends over 12 amino acids. The CDR3 region has the DNA TGCAGCTGGGCGACAGGAAACTATGGCTACACCTTC. Protein product: CSWATGNYGYTF.

This sequence joins TRBV20-1 and TRBJ2-7, with TRBD2 matching 8 bases. V dropped 8 bases and J dropped 4; count of bases not matched to a gene: 4. This CDR3 has 11 amino acids. In germline, CDR1 is DFQATT, CDR2 SNEGSKA (reference sequence). Here the CDR3 DNA reads TGCAGTAGGACTAGCAGGTACGAGCAGTACTTC. Amino acid sequence: CSRTSRYEQYF.

This chain connects TRBV5-5 to TRBJ2-5; TRBD1 agrees at 8 bases. Looked up from germline, CDR1 is SGHKS and CDR2 is YYEKEE (reference sequence). V was clipped by 2 bases and J by 4 bases; unmatched bases: 4. The CDR3 loop spans 14 amino acids. The CDR3 DNA is TGTGCCAGCAGCTTAGGACAGGGCAGAGAGACCCAGTACTTC. Its translation is CASSLGQGRETQYF.

The chain links TRBV19 to TRBJ2-7, with D maybe TRBD1 (5 bases). Germline loops: CDR1 LNHDA, CDR2 SQIVND (reference sequence). This CDR3 has 15 amino acids. V lost 4 bases to trimming and J lost 3 bases, with 16 bases between them. CDR3 coding DNA: TGTGCCAGTAGTAACGGACAACCACCCCTCTACGAGCAGTACTTC. This gives the protein CASSNGQPPLYEQYF.

This clone was found a few times. The chain is built from TRBV5-1 and TRBJ2-2; no definite D call. The CDR3 contains 16 residues. CDR1 SGHRS and CDR2 YFSETQ come from the germline V gene. V was cut by 1 base and J by 1 base, with 11 bases left in between. CDR3 sequence (DNA): TGCGCCAGCAGCTTGAAGCTCGCCGAGAACACCGGGGAGCTGTTTTTT. It is translated as CASSLKLAENTGELFF.

The chain joins TRBV27 to TRBJ2-2, with 13 bases identical to TRBD2. The germline gives CDR1 MNHEY, CDR2 SMNVEV (reference sequence). V dropped 10 bases and J dropped 4; count of bases not matched to a gene: 6. The CDR3 is made up of 15 amino acids. In DNA form, the CDR3 reads TGTGCCACCAGAACTAGCGGGAGGGTCACCGGGGAGCTGTTTTTT. Translation gives CATRTSGRVTGELFF.

The V call is TRBV29-1, the J call TRBJ1-1; a weak D match, TRBD1 (5 bases). V lost 6 bases and J 1 base, leaving 12 bases between the germline ends. The CDR3 consists of 13 residues. Looked up from germline, CDR1 is SQVTM and CDR2 is ANQGSEA. Written as DNA, the CDR3 is TGCAGCGTGGATAGTACAGGGAACACTGAAGCTTTCTTT. Translating it yields CSVDSTGNTEAFF.

This clone was recorded once. The rearrangement joins TRBV19 to TRBJ2-3; 8 positions match TRBD2. Germline CDR1 LNHDA, CDR2 SQIVND (reference sequence). CDR3 length equals 15 residues. The trim removed 6 bases at V and 4 bases at J, leaving 9 bases unmatched. CDR3 protein: CASSPGLVRADTQYF. CDR3 bases: TGTGCCAGTAGCCCGGGACTAGTGAGGGCAGATACGCAGTATTTT.

In this sample, this clone turned up once. V is TRBV3-1 (or the pseudogene TRBV3-2) and J is TRBJ2-4, with TRBD2 as a possible D gene (6 bases). CDR3 length: 13 amino acids. Between the trimmed V and J ends, which lost 8 bases and 7 bases, there was a span of 15 bases. Per germline, CDR1 LGHDT and CDR2 YNNKEL (reference sequence). The CDR3 DNA reads TGTGCCAGCGGCCTCCGGGGGACCAACATTCAGTACTTC. Residues: CASGLRGTNIQYF.

The V call is TRBV5-1, the J call TRBJ2-3; the D gene is possibly TRBD1 (5 bases). The ends were cut back, 0 bases at V and 1 base at J, with 9 bases in the middle. Germline values: CDR1 SGHRS, CDR2 YFSETQ. The CDR3 extends over 15 amino acids. The DNA for the CDR3 is TGCGCCAGCAGCTTGGACAGGAAGGGCACAGATACGCAGTATTTT. Translated, it gives CASSLDRKGTDTQYF.

V and J are TRBV5-1 and TRBJ2-2; possible D gene TRBD1, 5 bases. Germline V gene data show CDR1 as SGHRS and CDR2 as YFSETQ. CDR3 length: 14 residues. Trimming took 4 bases from V and 4 from J, leaving 11 bases between them. The CDR3 DNA reads TGCGCCAGCAGCCCCAGGGTGAGCACCGGGGAGCTGTTTTTT. This gives the protein CASSPRVSTGELFF.

This chain joins TRBV6-5 and TRBJ2-3; D may be TRBD2 (5 bases). CDR3 size: 15 residues. The V and J ends lost 2 bases and 5 bases respectively, with 14 bases between them. In germline, CDR1 is MNHEY, CDR2 SVGAGI. The CDR3 bases are TGTGCCAGCAGTTACCGGACCAGCCGGGGAGATACGCAGTATTTT. It encodes CASSYRTSRGDTQYF.

Written as DNA, the CDR3 is TGTGCCAGCAGGAAGACAGGGGGGTACGAGCAGTACTTC. Its translation: CASRKTGGYEQYF. The chain joins TRBV6-5 to TRBJ2-7, with 9 bases aligning to TRBD1. From germline, CDR1 is MNHEY and CDR2 SVGAGI. V gave up 6 bases and J gave up 4 bases; unmatched junction bases: 4. The CDR3 has 13 residues.

The chain links TRBV5-1 to TRBJ2-6, with D maybe TRBD1 (5 bases). Germline V gene lookup returns CDR1 SGHRS and CDR2 YFSETQ. V shed 2 bases and J shed 0 bases, with 6 bases lying between them. This CDR3 is 15 amino acids long. The CDR3 is CASSLGDSGANVLTF. For the CDR3, the DNA is TGCGCCAGCAGCTTAGGGGACTCTGGGGCCAACGTCCTGACTTTC.

This chain uses TRBV6-5 with TRBJ1-1; D is unclear. V was pared by 6 bases and J by 3 bases, with 8 bases between. Germline V gives CDR1 MNHEY, CDR2 SVGAGI. This CDR3 has 12 amino acids. CDR3 sequence reads: CASSLGDTEAFF. CDR3 sequence (DNA): TGTGCCAGCAGCTTGGGCGACACTGAAGCTTTCTTT.

This clone was recorded a few times. The CDR3 region has the DNA TGTGCCAGCAGCAGCTATTACGAGCAGTACTTC. Its translation is CASSSYYEQYF. The chain employs TRBV7-2 and TRBJ2-7; no definite D call. The CDR3 has 11 residues. Germline CDR1 is SGHTA and CDR2 is FQGNSA. The V end was cut by 5 bases, the J end by 4 bases, with 6 bases between.

The rearrangement joins TRBV27 to TRBJ2-3; 8 nucleotides agree with TRBD1. This CDR3 has 14 amino acids. The V gene end was trimmed by 5 bases and the J gene end by 5 bases; junction bases not matched to a gene: 6. Germline loops: CDR1 MNHEY, CDR2 SMNVEV (reference sequence). CDR3 in amino acids: CASSRQGIGDTQYF. The CDR3 DNA reads as TGTGCCAGCAGTCGACAGGGGATTGGAGATACGCAGTATTTT.

The DNA of the CDR3 is TGCGCCAGCAGCCAAGGTCAGGGGGGCATTTATGGCTACACCTTC. Encoded protein: CASSQGQGGIYGYTF. The rearrangement uses TRBV4-3 and TRBJ1-2, with TRBD1 matching over 7 bases. This CDR3 has 15 amino acids. CDR1 is LGHNA and CDR2 is YSLEER in the germline V gene. V trimming: 1 base; J trimming: 5 bases; junction bases outside the gene matches: 7.

The chain uses TRBV23-1 and TRBJ2-5, with D perhaps matching TRBD2 (6 bases). TRBV23-1 is marked as an open reading frame, function uncertain. The ends were cut back, 4 bases at V and 3 bases at J, with 15 bases in the middle. The CDR3 is 15 amino acids. The DNA for the CDR3 is TGCGCCAGCAGTCGTGCGGGTCGGGGGAAAGAGACCCAGTACTTC. As protein: CASSRAGRGKETQYF.

The table lists this clone with a few counts. J is TRBJ2-7 and V is TRBV6-5; TRBD1 matches at 7 bases. The germline CDR1 and CDR2 sequences are MNHEY and SVGAGI. The CDR3 has 13 amino acids. V lost 6 bases to trimming and J lost 2 bases; unmatched junction nucleotides: 4. Written as DNA, the CDR3 is TGTGCCAGCAGGCCCACAGGGGCCTACGAGCAGTACTTC. Protein sequence: CASRPTGAYEQYF.

The chain employs TRBV6-4 and TRBJ2-1; TRBD2 aligns across 11 bases. CDR3 length: 18 amino acids. V lost 0 bases, J lost 5 bases, and 9 bases stayed unmatched. Germline loops: CDR1 MRHNA, CDR2 SNTAGT. CDR3 sequence: CASSDSPRLAGSDNEQFF. The CDR3, as DNA: TGTGCCAGCAGTGACTCCCCGCGACTAGCGGGGTCGGACAATGAGCAGTTCTTC.